The TCR beta chain under discussion was sequenced for a study of shared clonotypes between healthy human individuals. Overall study findings and caveats: Investigators collected only blood, and repertoires in tissues likely differ. Clonotypes that were shared across a handful of donors made up roughly 5.2% of naive CD4 clonotypes.

Comment on this clone: Antigen: not known.

CDR3 size: 16 residues. Unmatched junction bases numbered 12, after V lost 1 base and J lost 7 bases. The V gene's germline CDR1 is SQVTM and CDR2 ANQGSEA. The donors were adults (healthy and HIV-negative) with no recent acute infections or vaccinations. Sequencing used immunoSEQ multiplex PCR; TCRdb keeps in-frame clones, though not all of them. The sample lists just under 95,000 clones, about 70% occurring once. Source material: memory CD8+ T cells sorted from blood. Regarding subset: CD45RO+ cells pooled with CCR7-negative TemRA cells. This chain joins TRBV29-1 and TRBJ2-1; TRBD2 matches 8 bases. The source of this sequence is a man aged 25 to 40 in good health. The CDR3 is CSVEAAGRAMGNEQFF. CDR3 nucleotides: TGCAGCGTTGAAGCTGCCGGGAGGGCCATGGGAAATGAGCAGTTCTTC.